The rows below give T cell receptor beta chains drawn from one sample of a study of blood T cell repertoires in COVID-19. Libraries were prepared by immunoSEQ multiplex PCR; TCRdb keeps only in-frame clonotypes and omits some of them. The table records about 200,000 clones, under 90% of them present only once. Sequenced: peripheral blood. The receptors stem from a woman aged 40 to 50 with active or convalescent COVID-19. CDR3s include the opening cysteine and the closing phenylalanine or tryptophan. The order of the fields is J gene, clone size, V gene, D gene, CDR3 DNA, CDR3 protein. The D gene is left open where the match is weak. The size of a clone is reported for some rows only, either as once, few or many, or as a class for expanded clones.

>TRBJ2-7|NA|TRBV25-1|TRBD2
TGTGCCAGCAGTGTAAGGCGCCCGACTAGCGGGACAGTTGACGAGCAGTACTTC
CASSVRRPTSGTVDEQYF
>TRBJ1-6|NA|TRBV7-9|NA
TGTGCCAGCAGCTTAGGAGGGTTAGGATCACCCCTCCACTTT
CASSLGGLGSPLHF
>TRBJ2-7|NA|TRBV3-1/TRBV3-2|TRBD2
TGTGCCAGCAGCGCCTCACGATTTCCGGGACTAGCCTACGAGCAGTACTTC
CASSASRFPGLAYEQYF
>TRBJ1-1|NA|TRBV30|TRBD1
TGTGCCTGGAGTCTGAATACAGGGGGCCCTGAAGCTTTCTTT
CAWSLNTGGPEAFF
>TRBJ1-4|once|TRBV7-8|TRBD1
TGTGCCAGCAGCTTAAGATCGACAGGGAGGTTTACTGAAAAACTGTTTTTT
CASSLRSTGRFTEKLFF
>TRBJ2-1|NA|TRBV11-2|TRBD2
TGTGCCAGCAGCCTGCGAGCGGGGGGCTCGTGGAATGAGCAGTTCTTC
CASSLRAGGSWNEQFF
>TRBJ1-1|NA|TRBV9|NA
TGTGCCAGCAGCGTAGGAAGTTTGGGGCATACCTCTGAAGCTTTCTTT
CASSVGSLGHTSEAFF
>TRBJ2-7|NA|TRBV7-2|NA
TGTGCCAGCAGCTTAGCAGGGAGCTCCTACGAGCAGTACTTC
CASSLAGSSYEQYF
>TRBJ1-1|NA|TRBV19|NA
TGTGCCAGTAGTATTTCGGGGAACACTGAAGCTTTCTTT
CASSISGNTEAFF
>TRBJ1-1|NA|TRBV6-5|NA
TGTGCCAGCAAATCGAGGGTCGAAAGCACTGAAGCTTTCTTT
CASKSRVESTEAFF
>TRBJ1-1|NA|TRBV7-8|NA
TGTGCCAGCAGCTTTCAAAGGGGTTTGCTACTGAACACTGGAGCTTTCTTT
CASSFQRGLLLNTGAFF
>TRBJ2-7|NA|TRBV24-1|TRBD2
TGTGCCACCAGTGATCCTGCTAGCGGGAGAAGAGTCTACGAGCAGTACTTC
CATSDPASGRRVYEQYF
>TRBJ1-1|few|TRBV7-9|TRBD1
TGTGCCAGCAGCTCGAGGACAGGAAATGAAGCTTTCTTT
CASSSRTGNEAFF
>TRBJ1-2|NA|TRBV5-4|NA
TGTGCCAGCATCGGGGAATATGGCTACACCTTC
CASIGEYGYTF
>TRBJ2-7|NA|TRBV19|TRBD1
TGTGCCAGTAGCCCTCTCGGACAGGGGGGCTACGAGCAGTACTTC
CASSPLGQGGYEQYF
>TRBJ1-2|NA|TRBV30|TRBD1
TGTGCCTGGAGCTACAGGGGTCCTAACTATGGCTACACCTTC
CAWSYRGPNYGYTF
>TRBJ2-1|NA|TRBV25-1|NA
TGTGCCAGCAGTGAATCCGGGGTGACCTACAATGAGCAGTTCTTC
CASSESGVTYNEQFF
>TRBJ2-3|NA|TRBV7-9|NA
TGTGCCGGGGGCTACGGCACAGATACGCAGTATTTT
CAGGYGTDTQYF
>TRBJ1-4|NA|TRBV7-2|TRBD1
TGTGCCAGCACCCTACTAGGGACAGGGGAGGCCGCAACTAATGAAAAACTGTTTTTT
CASTLLGTGEAATNEKLFF
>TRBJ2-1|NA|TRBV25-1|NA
TGTGCCAGCAGTGAACCACAGGGTTCTAAGTTCTTC
CASSEPQGSKFF
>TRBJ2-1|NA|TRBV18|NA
TGTGCCAGCTCACCAGGACTGGGCAATGAGCAGTTCTTC
CASSPGLGNEQFF
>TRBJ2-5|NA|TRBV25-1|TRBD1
TGTGCCAGCAGTGTCCTCCGGACAGGTGGGGTCCAAGAGACCCAGTACTTC
CASSVLRTGGVQETQYF
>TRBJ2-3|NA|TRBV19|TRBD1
TGTGCCAGTAGTATAGGGACAGGGTCAGATACGCAGTATTTT
CASSIGTGSDTQYF
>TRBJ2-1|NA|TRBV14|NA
TGTGCCAGCAGCCAAGCCCGGGGACTCGACAATGAGCAGTTCTTC
CASSQARGLDNEQFF
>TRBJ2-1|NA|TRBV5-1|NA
TGCGCCAGCAGCCTACAGACTAGGTCTGACAATGAGCAGTTCTTC
CASSLQTRSDNEQFF
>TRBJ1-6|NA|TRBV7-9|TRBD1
TGTGCCAGCAGCTTCACAGGGGGCGGACCCAATTCACCCCTCCACTTT
CASSFTGGGPNSPLHF
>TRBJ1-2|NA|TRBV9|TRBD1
TGTGCCAGCAGCGCCGGGACAGAAGTAGATTATGGCTACACCTTC
CASSAGTEVDYGYTF